This T cell receptor (beta chain) was observed in a study of T cell changes during pregnancy in multiple sclerosis. Germline loops: CDR1 SGHTS, CDR2 YDEGEE. V shed 9 bases and J 1 base; nucleotides not matched to a gene: 10. The CDR3 has 15 residues. This clone was recorded only once. The data were produced by immunoSEQ multiplex PCR, yet TCRdb's version contains in-frame clones alone and is incomplete. The sample holds some 64,000 clones, around 91% seen once. J is TRBJ2-3 and V is TRBV5-8, with 8 bases matching TRBD1. Source: peripheral blood, taken in the second trimester of pregnancy. The sequence was collected from a female donor in good health, enrolled as a control in a pregnancy study. The CDR3 region is CATSRGQAGTDTQYF. DNA of the CDR3: TGTGCCACTTCGAGGGGACAGGCAGGCACAGATACGCAGTATTTT.